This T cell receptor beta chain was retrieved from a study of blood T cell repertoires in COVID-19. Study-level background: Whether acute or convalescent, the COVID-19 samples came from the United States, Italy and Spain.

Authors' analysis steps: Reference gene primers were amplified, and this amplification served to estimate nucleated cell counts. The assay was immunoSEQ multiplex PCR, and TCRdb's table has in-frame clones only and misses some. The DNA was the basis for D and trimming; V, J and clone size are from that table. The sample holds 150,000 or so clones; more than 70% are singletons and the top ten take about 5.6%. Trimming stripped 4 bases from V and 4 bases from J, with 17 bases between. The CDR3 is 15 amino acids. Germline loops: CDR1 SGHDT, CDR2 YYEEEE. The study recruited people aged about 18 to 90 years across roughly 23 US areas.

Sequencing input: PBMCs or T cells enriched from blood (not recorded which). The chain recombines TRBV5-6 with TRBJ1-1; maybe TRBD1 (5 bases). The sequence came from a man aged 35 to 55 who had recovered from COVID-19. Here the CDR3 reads CASSRDFLLGTEAFF. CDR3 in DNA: TGTGCCAGCAGCCGGGACTTCCTATTGGGCACTGAAGCTTTCTTT.